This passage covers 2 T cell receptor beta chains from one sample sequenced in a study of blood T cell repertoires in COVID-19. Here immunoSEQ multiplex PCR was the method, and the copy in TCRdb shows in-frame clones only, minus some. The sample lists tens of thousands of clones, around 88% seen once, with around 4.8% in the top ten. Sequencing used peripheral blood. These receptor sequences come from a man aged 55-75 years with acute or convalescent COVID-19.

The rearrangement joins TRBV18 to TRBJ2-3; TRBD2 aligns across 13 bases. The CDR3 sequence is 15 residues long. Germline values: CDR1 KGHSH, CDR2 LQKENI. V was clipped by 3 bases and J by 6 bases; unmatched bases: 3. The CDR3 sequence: CASSPGLAGEDTQYF. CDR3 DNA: TGTGCCAGCTCACCCGGACTAGCGGGGGAGGATACGCAGTATTTT.

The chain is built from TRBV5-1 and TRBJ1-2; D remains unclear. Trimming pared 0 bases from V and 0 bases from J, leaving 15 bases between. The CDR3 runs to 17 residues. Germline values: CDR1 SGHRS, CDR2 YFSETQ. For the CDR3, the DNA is TGCGCCAGCAGCTTGGATAACAGAATTCCGACTAACTATGGCTACACCTTC. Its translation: CASSLDNRIPTNYGYTF. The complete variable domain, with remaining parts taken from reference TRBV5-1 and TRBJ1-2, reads KAGVTQTPRYLIKTRGQQVTLSCSPISGHRSVSWYQQTPGQGLQFLFEYFSETQRNKGNFPGRFSGRQFSNSRSEMNVSTLELGDSALYLCASSLDNRIPTNYGYTFGSGTRLTVV.